A selection of T cell receptor beta chains follows, all from one sample in a study of CD4 T cells in relation to SARS-CoV-2 and coronaviruses. Method: immunoSEQ multiplex PCR; TCRdb's copy keeps in-frame clones and lacks some. The table lists around 23,000 clones, around 80% of them singletons, with 9% to 15% in the top ten. For these receptors, no antigen is known. Sequenced input: CD4+ T cells from PBMCs, cultured in vitro. Receptors originate from a human donor in good health. Both conserved end residues are part of each CDR3. A D gene is named only where the DNA matches it firmly. Clone size is not always given. Where it is, it says once, few, many or a class for expanded clones.

>TRBV4-2|TRBD1|TRBJ1-6|-
CASSQERDSGISPLHF
TGTGCCAGCAGCCAAGAGCGGGACAGCGGAATCTCACCCCTCCACTTT
>TRBV5-1|TRBD2|TRBJ2-7|-
CASSLAAGGYEQYF
TGCGCCAGCAGCTTGGCTGCGGGGGGCTACGAGCAGTACTTC
>TRBV3-1/TRBV3-2|-|TRBJ2-7|few
CASSQAPLSYEQYF
TGTGCCAGCAGCCAAGCGCCCCTCTCCTACGAGCAGTACTTC
>TRBV10-3|-|TRBJ1-3|-
CAISENAPDLNTIYF
TGTGCCATCAGTGAAAATGCGCCGGATTTAAACACCATATATTTT
>TRBV7-8|-|TRBJ1-1|-
CASPRPLRGDDTEAFF
TGTGCCAGCCCTAGACCACTCAGAGGGGACGACACTGAAGCTTTCTTT
>TRBV5-1|-|TRBJ1-2|-
CASSLESGPHGYTF
TGCGCCAGCAGCTTGGAGTCAGGACCCCACGGCTACACCTTC
>TRBV18|-|TRBJ1-2|-
CASSRNRDVEVYGYTF
TGTGCCAGCTCACGTAATCGGGATGTTGAGGTTTATGGCTACACCTTC
>TRBV7-8|TRBD2|TRBJ2-3|-
CASSLRLAGGGTQYF
TGTGCCAGCAGCTTACGATTAGCGGGAGGGGGTACGCAGTATTTT
>TRBV24-1|TRBD2|TRBJ2-1|-
CATSSSGTSGNNEQFF
TGTGCCACCAGTTCAAGCGGGACTAGCGGGAACAATGAGCAGTTCTTC
>TRBV4-2|-|TRBJ2-1|once
CASSQDGTGEYNEQFF
TGTGCCAGCAGCCAAGATGGCACAGGAGAATACAATGAGCAGTTCTTC
>TRBV7-9|-|TRBJ1-4|few
CASSLGVGDKLFF
TGTGCCAGCAGCTTAGGGGTAGGGGACAAACTGTTTTTT
>TRBV19|-|TRBJ2-1|-
CASSFPRAYNEQFF
TGTGCCAGTAGTTTCCCCCGGGCTTACAATGAGCAGTTCTTC
>TRBV18|TRBD1|TRBJ1-2|-
CASSPFPGQNLIAYGYTF
TGTGCCAGCTCGCCTTTTCCGGGACAGAACTTAATTGCCTATGGCTACACCTTC
>TRBV6-6|TRBD1|TRBJ2-7|-
CASSAGQGYGYEQYF
TGTGCCAGCAGCGCCGGACAGGGCTATGGCTACGAGCAGTACTTC
>TRBV5-1|-|TRBJ1-2|-
CASSLGSGYGYTF
TGCGCCAGCAGCTTAGGGTCGGGCTATGGCTACACCTTC
>TRBV27|-|TRBJ1-1|-
CASSFNGNTEAFF
TGTGCCAGCAGTTTCAATGGGAACACTGAAGCTTTCTTT
>TRBV21-1|-|TRBJ1-3|-
CASGRASSGNTIYF
TGTGCCAGCGGCAGGGCGAGCTCTGGAAACACCATATATTTT
>TRBV10-3|TRBD1|TRBJ1-1|few
CATVAGQLNTEAFF
TGTGCCACCGTGGCGGGACAGCTGAACACTGAAGCTTTCTTT
>TRBV29-1|-|TRBJ2-5|-
CSTRTDWRETQYF
TGCAGCACCCGGACAGATTGGAGGGAGACCCAGTACTTC
>TRBV19|-|TRBJ1-2|-
CASVALVSNYGYTF
TGTGCCAGCGTGGCCCTGGTCTCTAACTATGGCTACACCTTC
>TRBV19|-|TRBJ2-1|-
CASSTISEGGTLPYNEQFF
TGTGCCAGTAGTACGATAAGTGAGGGGGGGACCCTTCCATACAATGAGCAGTTCTTC
>TRBV3-1/TRBV3-2|-|TRBJ2-4|-
CASSRPGVNIQYF
TGTGCCAGCAGCCGGCCAGGGGTAAACATTCAGTACTTC
>TRBV12-3/TRBV12-4|-|TRBJ2-7|few
CASSWSSYEQYF
TGTGCCAGCAGCTGGTCTTCCTACGAGCAGTACTTC
>TRBV6-5|-|TRBJ1-2|few
CASSYMGGRSGYTF
TGTGCCAGCAGTTACATGGGGGGGCGAAGTGGCTACACCTTC
>TRBV28|TRBD2|TRBJ2-1|-
CASSPGTSGKDQQFF
TGTGCCAGCAGTCCCGGGACTAGCGGGAAAGACCAGCAGTTCTTC
>TRBV24-1|TRBD1|TRBJ2-7|-
CATSETGTGRHEQYF
TGTGCCACCAGTGAAACCGGGACAGGGCGTCACGAGCAGTACTTC
>TRBV28|-|TRBJ1-6|-
CASSLISPSSYNSPLHF
TGTGCCAGCAGTTTAATTTCTCCCAGCTCCTATAATTCACCCCTCCACTTT
>TRBV5-1|-|TRBJ2-7|-
CASSLETGDSYEQYF
TGCGCCAGCAGCTTGGAAACAGGAGACTCCTACGAGCAGTACTTC
>TRBV5-1|-|TRBJ2-1|-
CASSLGVYNEQFF
TGCGCCAGCAGCTTGGGGGTTTACAATGAGCAGTTCTTC
>TRBV2|TRBD1|TRBJ1-5|-
CASSPGQYNQPQHF
TGTGCCAGCAGCCCGGGACAGTACAATCAGCCCCAGCATTTT
>TRBV9|-|TRBJ2-2|-
CASSVSGNTGELFF
TGTGCCAGCAGCGTTTCGGGGAACACCGGGGAGCTGTTTTTT
>TRBV28|-|TRBJ1-5|few
CASSPQLGNQPQHF
TGTGCCAGCAGTCCACAGCTCGGGAATCAGCCCCAGCATTTT
>TRBV11-2|-|TRBJ1-5|-
CASSRLLGGVNQPQHF
TGTGCCAGCAGCCGTCTCCTGGGGGGTGTCAATCAGCCCCAGCATTTT
>TRBV6-4|-|TRBJ2-3|-
CASSVSSGTDTQYF
TGTGCCAGCAGTGTTTCAAGCGGCACAGATACGCAGTATTTT
>TRBV11-2|TRBD1|TRBJ2-5|few
CASSRSEDRVETQYF
TGTGCCAGCAGCCGTTCTGAAGACAGGGTTGAGACCCAGTACTTC
>TRBV6-2/TRBV6-3|TRBD1|TRBJ2-2|few
CASSYFFDRVNTGELFF
TGTGCCAGCAGTTACTTCTTCGACAGGGTAAACACCGGGGAGCTGTTTTTT
>TRBV10-1|-|TRBJ1-1|few
CASSSIDRNTEAFF
TGCGCCAGCAGCTCGATCGACAGGAACACTGAAGCTTTCTTT
>TRBV9|-|TRBJ2-2|-
CASSVAGYRTGELFF
TGTGCCAGCAGCGTAGCTGGGTATAGGACCGGGGAGCTGTTTTTT
>TRBV5-1|TRBD2|TRBJ2-3|-
CASSSGTSGTDTQYF
TGCGCCAGCAGCTCCGGGACTAGCGGGACAGATACGCAGTATTTT
>TRBV9|-|TRBJ2-6|-
CASSVEGVGANVLTF
TGTGCCAGCAGCGTAGAGGGGGTCGGGGCCAACGTCCTGACTTTC